The entry below gives a single T cell receptor beta chain sequence along with its context. Its antigen remains unidentified. Additional DNA sequences in this sample encode the identical CDR3. Naive CD8 cells comprised CD45RO-negative, CCR7-positively selected cells, excluding terminally differentiated effector memory CD45RA+ cells. The donors were all Caucasian adults (living in Nashville, Tennessee). In the authors' methods: Junction-only sequences produced by ImmunoSEQ had no quality scores, so filtering differed. Method: immunoSEQ multiplex PCR; TCRdb's copy keeps in-frame clones and lacks some. V and J calls and clone size come straight from that table; D and trimming were deduced from the DNA. The profile shows roughly 2.1 million clones, approximately 94% of them singletons. This sample stems from a study of shared clonotypes between healthy human individuals. Study-wide results and caveats: The study found lower generation probabilities in non-shared clonotypes than in those shared by all four donors.

The CDR3 totals 14 residues. The junction had 4 bases not matched to a gene; V was cut back by 5 bases and J by 2 bases. The germline gives CDR1 SEHNR, CDR2 FQNEAQ (reference sequence). Material: naive CD8+ T cells from PBMCs. The TCR comes from a man aged 18 to 30 in good health. Some clones in this sample may be carry-over from other donors' samples. The rearrangement joins TRBV7-9 to TRBJ2-5; 8 nucleotides line up with TRBD2. CDR3 sequence: CASSPSGRQETQYF. Written as DNA, the CDR3 is TGTGCCAGCAGCCCGAGCGGGAGACAAGAGACCCAGTACTTC. Based on the CDR3 plus reference TRBV7-9 and TRBJ2-5, the full variable domain is DTGVSQNPRHKITKRGQNVTFRCDPISEHNRLYWYRQTLGQGPEFLTYFQNEAQLEKSRLLSDRFSAERPKGSFSTLEIQRTEQGDSAMYLCASSPSGRQETQYFGPGTRLLVL.